What follows are 24 T cell receptor beta chains derived from one specimen sequenced in a study of shared clonotypes between healthy human individuals. Method: immunoSEQ multiplex PCR; TCRdb's copy keeps in-frame clones and lacks some. In the table there are 100,000 to 120,000 clones, 55% to 70% of which are singletons. The sequencing input was memory CD8+ T cells sorted from blood. Subset indicated: CD45RO+ cells pooled with CCR7-negative TemRA cells. The source is a woman aged 25 to 45 in good health.

This clone was seen more than once but under ten times. The chain couples TRBV30 to TRBJ2-6; 11 bases line up with TRBD1. CDR3 length equals 16 residues. With V trimmed by 8 bases and J by 0 bases, 6 bases remained unmatched. Germline assignment: CDR1 GTSNPN and CDR2 SVGIG (reference sequence). The CDR3 nucleotides read TGTGCCGGGGACAGGGGGGGGCTCTCTGGGGCCAACGTCCTGACTTTC. Protein product: CAGDRGGLSGANVLTF.

The chain links TRBV5-1 to TRBJ2-1, with D perhaps TRBD2 (6 bases). Germline CDR1 and CDR2: SGHRS and YFSETQ. The CDR3 has 14 residues. Trimming left V 5 bases short and J 3 bases short, with 12 bases between. The CDR3 DNA follows: TGCGCCAGCAGTCACAGGACTAACTACAATGAGCAGTTCTTC. This sequence encodes CASSHRTNYNEQFF.

The J gene is TRBJ1-1, the V gene TRBV5-1; D call uncertain. CDR1 and CDR2 (germline): SGHRS, YFSETQ. The CDR3 loop spans 15 amino acids. Trimming left V 3 bases short and J 0 bases short, with 12 bases between. CDR3 protein: CASSSNGNMNTEAFF. CDR3 nucleotides: TGCGCCAGCAGCTCCAACGGCAACATGAACACTGAAGCTTTCTTT. The whole variable domain, remainder taken from reference TRBV5-1 and TRBJ1-1, is KAGVTQTPRYLIKTRGQQVTLSCSPISGHRSVSWYQQTPGQGLQFLFEYFSETQRNKGNFPGRFSGRQFSNSRSEMNVSTLELGDSALYLCASSSNGNMNTEAFFGQGTRLTVV.

This clone was found a few times. This chain links TRBV2 with TRBJ2-7; D is possibly TRBD1 or TRBD2 (5 bases each). V was shortened by 4 bases and J by 0 bases, with 10 bases between the two germline ends. The CDR3 has 14 amino acids. Germline CDR1 and CDR2: SNHLY and FYNNEI. The CDR3 DNA reads TGTGCCAGCAGTGTGGGGGTTGGCTCCTACGAGCAGTACTTC. It codes for CASSVGVGSYEQYF.

V usage is TRBV25-1 and J usage is TRBJ1-4, with TRBD1 matching over 7 bases. Trimming took 1 base from V and 7 from J; bases not matched to a gene: 6. The CDR3 covers 15 residues. Looked up from germline, CDR1 is MGHDK and CDR2 is SYGVNS. CDR3 nucleotide sequence: TGTGCCAGCAGTGAATGGGAGGGGGCGCCTGAAAAACTGTTTTTT. This encodes CASSEWEGAPEKLFF.

The V call is TRBV5-1, the J call TRBJ2-2, with D maybe TRBD1 (6 bases). Germline CDR1 is SGHRS and CDR2 is YFSETQ. CDR3 length: 15 residues. The ends were cut back, 2 bases at V and 4 bases at J, with 12 bases in the middle. The CDR3 region has the DNA TGCGCCAGCAGCTTCTCTACGACAGGCACCGGGGAGCTGTTTTTT. Protein: CASSFSTTGTGELFF.

The V gene is TRBV28, the J gene TRBJ1-2; D gene uncertain. Deletions cut 4 bases from V and 4 bases from J, with 19 bases between. This CDR3 spans 16 amino acids. The germline V gene encodes CDR1 MDHEN and CDR2 SYDVKM. The CDR3 here is CASSYIPDSARYGYTF. The CDR3 coding sequence is TGTGCCAGCAGTTATATTCCTGACTCGGCGCGCTATGGCTACACCTTC.

The rearrangement joins TRBV30 to TRBJ2-3, with 11 bases that match TRBD2. From germline, CDR1 is GTSNPN and CDR2 SVGIG (reference sequence). V lost 2 bases, J lost 4 bases, and 5 bases stayed unmatched. This CDR3 region has 15 residues. DNA for the CDR3: TGTGCCTGGAGTTTAACTAGCGGGAGATCAGATACGCAGTATTTT. Protein product: CAWSLTSGRSDTQYF.

This chain uses TRBV10-1 with TRBJ2-7; 12 bases align to TRBD2. The V gene end was trimmed by 3 bases and the J gene end by 7 bases; junction bases not matched to a gene: 13. There are 17 residues in the CDR3. Germline V CDR1 and CDR2: WNHNN, SYGVQD (reference sequence). CDR3 amino acids: CASSDLDLAGGPQEQYF. CDR3 DNA sequence: TGCGCCAGCAGTGATCTCGACCTAGCGGGAGGGCCCCAGGAGCAGTACTTC.

The chain combines TRBV5-5 with TRBJ1-4; 8 bases align to TRBD1. V trimming: 4 bases; J trimming: 5 bases; junction bases outside the gene matches: 4. This CDR3 comprises 14 residues. Germline assignment: CDR1 SGHKS and CDR2 YYEKEE (reference sequence). CDR3 in DNA: TGTGCCAGCAGCCCCGACAGGGGAAATGAAAAACTGTTTTTT. Protein: CASSPDRGNEKLFF.

The chain carries TRBV5-5 and TRBJ2-6; D gene uncertain. This CDR3 has 16 amino acids. The germline V gene encodes CDR1 SGHKS and CDR2 YYEKEE (reference sequence). V was trimmed by 4 bases and J by 1 base, leaving 12 bases between them. The CDR3, as DNA: TGTGCCAGCAGCGTGCTCCCCAGATCTGGGGCCAACGTCCTGACTTTC. As protein: CASSVLPRSGANVLTF.

The genes are TRBV4-1 and TRBJ2-3; D possibly uses TRBD1 or TRBD2 (5 bases each). Trimming left V 2 bases short and J 2 bases short, with 11 bases between. Germline-derived CDR1 and CDR2 are MGHRA and YSYEKL. The CDR3 sequence is 15 residues long. The chain's CDR3 is CASSQPGPYTDTQYF. For the CDR3, the DNA is TGCGCCAGCAGCCAACCGGGACCCTACACAGATACGCAGTATTTT.

The chain links TRBV5-4 to TRBJ2-3; 10 nucleotides align to TRBD2. The CDR3 extends over 16 amino acids. The V and J ends lost 1 base and 3 bases, in that order; junction bases with no gene match: 5. CDR1 SGHNT and CDR2 YYREEE come from the germline V gene (reference sequence). The CDR3 sequence: CASSLYSSGSTDTQYF. In DNA, the CDR3 is TGTGCCAGCAGCTTGTATTCTAGCGGGAGTACAGATACGCAGTATTTT.

V and J are TRBV7-6 and TRBJ2-7; TRBD2 agrees at 8 bases. Germline assignment: CDR1 SGHVS and CDR2 FNYEAQ. The CDR3 extends over 14 amino acids. V lost 3 bases and J lost 3; bases outside the gene matches: 4. CDR3 in amino acids: CASSFSGIVYEQYF. The CDR3, as DNA: TGTGCCAGCAGCTTTAGCGGGATTGTCTACGAGCAGTACTTC.

The rearrangement links TRBV13 to TRBJ2-7; 13 nucleotides agree with TRBD2. This CDR3 has 18 amino acids. Trimming at V came to 1 base and at J to 0 bases, leaving 6 bases not matched to a gene. From germline, CDR1 is PRHDT and CDR2 FYEKMQ (reference sequence). The CDR3 nucleotides read TGTGCCAGCAGCTTAGTCGCAAGGACTAGCGGGAGCTCCTACGAGCAGTACTTC. It specifies CASSLVARTSGSSYEQYF.

The rearrangement joins TRBV5-1 to TRBJ2-3; D is possibly TRBD1 or TRBD2 (5 bases each). The CDR3 consists of 15 residues. The V gene lost 2 bases and the J gene lost 2 bases, with 12 bases spanning the gap. The V gene's germline CDR1 is SGHRS and CDR2 YFSETQ. In nucleotides, the CDR3 is TGCGCCAGCAGCTTTTTGGGACCTTACACAGATACGCAGTATTTT. This codes for CASSFLGPYTDTQYF.

This chain uses TRBV5-6 with TRBJ1-1; 7 bases align to TRBD1. V dropped 4 bases and J dropped 5; count of bases not matched to a gene: 17. The CDR3 has 17 residues. Germline CDR1 reads SGHDT; CDR2 reads YYEEEE. The DNA for the CDR3 is TGTGCCAGCAGCGATGGGACAGAACCCCTCAAAGTGACTGAAGCTTTCTTT. This codes for CASSDGTEPLKVTEAFF.

This chain uses TRBV7-6 with TRBJ1-4; D is possibly TRBD1 (6 bases). The CDR3 has 13 residues. V gave up 5 bases and J gave up 4 bases, with 8 bases separating them. Germline V gene lookup returns CDR1 SGHVS and CDR2 FNYEAQ. The CDR3 coding sequence is TGTGCCAGCAGCGTACAGGGTAATGAAAAACTGTTTTTT. Protein product: CASSVQGNEKLFF.

V and J are TRBV7-6 and TRBJ2-1; no definite D call. V gave up 1 base and J gave up 4 bases, with 5 bases separating them. Looked up from germline, CDR1 is SGHVS and CDR2 is FNYEAQ. The CDR3 runs to 13 residues. CDR3 sequence reads: CASSLGIYNEQFF. The DNA of the CDR3 is TGTGCCAGCAGCTTAGGGATTTACAATGAGCAGTTCTTC.

The CDR3, as DNA: TGTGCCAGCAGCTTATCCGCGGGTCGGAGGACAGATACGCAGTATTTT. It encodes CASSLSAGRRTDTQYF. V usage is TRBV7-6 and J usage is TRBJ2-3; TRBD2 might be the D (5 bases). V shed 2 bases and J shed 3 bases, with 15 bases lying between them. The CDR3 consists of 16 residues. Germline-derived CDR1 and CDR2 are SGHVS and FNYEAQ.

V gene TRBV6-1 combines with J gene TRBJ1-2; 12 nucleotides agree with TRBD1. Germline lookup yields CDR1 MNHNS and CDR2 SASEGT. J lost 0 bases, V lost 4 bases, and 15 bases had no gene match. The CDR3 is 20 amino acids. CDR3 sequence reads: CASSVHYLGTGGYPNYGYTF. For the CDR3, the DNA is TGTGCCAGCAGTGTCCACTACCTCGGGACAGGGGGCTATCCTAACTATGGCTACACCTTC.

This clone has more than one count but fewer than ten. The gene calls are TRBV5-1 and TRBJ2-7; D perhaps matches TRBD2 (5 bases). CDR1 is SGHRS, CDR2 YFSETQ, per germline. CDR3 length equals 15 residues. V lost 0 bases to trimming and J lost 6 bases, with 16 bases between them. The CDR3 spells CASSLVRLAGGEQYF. CDR3 in DNA: TGCGCCAGCAGCTTGGTTCGCCTAGCCGGCGGCGAGCAGTACTTC.

This chain uses TRBV5-2 with TRBJ2-2; TRBD2 is taken as the D call from the table, unchecked against the DNA. TRBV5-2 is deemed a pseudogene. This CDR3 has 13 residues. CDR3 protein: CASSLEGTGELFF. The CDR3 DNA follows: TGCGCCAGCAGCCTAGAAGGAACCGGGGAGCTGTTTTTT.

The CDR3 reads CASSLGTVSSYEQYF. The CDR3 nucleotides read TGTGCCAGCAGCCTTGGGACAGTCTCCTCCTACGAGCAGTACTTC. V and J are TRBV7-1 and TRBJ2-7; 7 bases fit TRBD1. TRBV7-1 is recorded as an ORF, its role being uncertain. The CDR3 extends over 15 amino acids. Trimming cost V 5 bases and J 0 bases; bases outside gene matches: 7.